The TCR beta chain under discussion was sequenced for a study of OX40 agonist ivuxolimab in advanced cancers. Notes on the research overall: The costimulatory receptor OX40 (CD134) was targeted by ivuxolimab, a fully human IgG2 agonistic monoclonal antibody. Intravenous ivuxolimab was administered to patients every 2 weeks at six dose levels: 0.01, 0.1, 0.3, 1.5, 3 and 10 mg/kg. Among the 50 to 55 dose-escalation patients, about 20 had hepatocellular carcinoma, roughly 15 melanoma, 9 renal cell carcinoma and 9 head and neck cancer. In the dose-escalation cohort, around four fifths of patients were male, and the mean age was 60 years with a range of roughly 23 to 79. Prior anti-PD-1, anti-PD-L1 or anti-CTLA-4 therapy was permitted, and checkpoint inhibitors had been received by roughly 40% of dose-escalation patients. Partial responses occurred in three dose-escalation patients: two with cutaneous melanoma and one with hepatocellular carcinoma. The point of sequencing TCRbeta in the periphery was to test whether ivuxolimab changed TCR sequence diversity and drove clonal T-cell expansion. The paper reports the monotherapy dose-escalation portion (N of about 50 patients) of the phase I ivuxolimab trial. Study-level results and caveats: Which antigens the clonally expanded peripheral T cells were specific for was not determined. Low levels of normalized T-cell clonal expansion were also shown by some nonresponding patients. In partial responders in the 0.1-3.0 mg/kg groups, normalized peripheral clonal expansion was found to be among the lowest, especially among CD8+ T cells. After ivuxolimab, more expanded clones were found on average in CD8+ T cells than in CD4+ T cells. At doses of 0.1 to 3.0 mg/kg, clonal expansion of both CD4+ and CD8+ blood T cells was observed from baseline to week 6.

Genomic DNA was isolated from the sorted cells so that the TCRbeta CDR3 region could be sequenced. The immunoSEQ Assay was used for sequencing of TCRbeta CDR3 regions. As stored in TCRdb, this immuneACCESS dataset retains in-frame rearrangements with V and J assigned. A fraction of the clones does not appear; measured against another copy, unresolved V genes explain less than half of the discrepancy, and the remainder lacks a known reason. This sample holds about 69,000 clones; roughly 90% were observed only once. Roughly a tenth of the sample rests with the top ten. V was cut back by 4 bases and J by 2 bases, leaving a gap of 22 bases between them. The germline V gene supplies CDR1 SGHDT and CDR2 YYEEEE. Including cysteine and phenylalanine, the CDR3 has 19 amino acids. Here the CDR3 DNA is all that survives: 57 bases in frame from base 1. This clone was counted a single time. The antigen it recognizes is unknown. No qualities accompany the bases; no much larger clone lies one base away.

Patients with autoimmune disease history or receiving systemic immunosuppression were excluded from the trial. Peripheral blood for TCR sequencing was collected from all dose cohorts at baseline, on cycle 4 day 1, and on cycle 7 day 1. The samples were drawn from a first-in-human, open-label, multicenter phase I dose-escalation trial of ivuxolimab. Adults with locally advanced or metastatic head and neck squamous cell, hepatocellular, melanoma or renal cell carcinoma were enrolled in the trial. CD4+ and CD8+ T cells were sorted separately from peripheral blood before TCR sequencing. This sequence originates from an adult with an advanced solid tumor such as melanoma, head and neck, liver or kidney cancer. The sequencing used CD4+ or CD8+ T cells sorted from blood, collected in a trial of the OX40 agonist ivuxolimab. The receptor chain draws on TRBV5-6 and TRBJ2-6; TRBD1 might be the D gene, on 5 matching bases. The nucleotide sequence is given as TGTGCCAGCAGCCCATCGCTTACGAAGGGGCGTCCTGGGGCCAACGTCCTGACTTTC. Its translation reads: CASSPSLTKGRPGANVLTF.